Following are 24 T cell receptor beta chains from one sample sequenced in a study of cytomegalovirus exposure and HLA in healthy donors. 13 Jbeta primers and 60 Vbeta primers were used for the PCR. Generated by immunoSEQ multiplex PCR, the TCRdb table keeps only in-frame clones and is missing some. This table holds about 200,000 clones, approximately 82% found once. Sequencing input: PBMCs. The receptors stem from a male donor in good health and CMV-seronegative.

The chain combines TRBV5-1 with TRBJ2-3; a possible D gene is TRBD2 (6 bases). The CDR3 contains 15 residues. Deletions cut 0 bases from V and 4 bases from J, with 12 bases between. CDR1 and CDR2 (germline): SGHRS, YFSETQ. The CDR3, as DNA: TGCGCCAGCAGCTTGGCCGGGAGTGGTCCAGATACGCAGTATTTT. Translated: CASSLAGSGPDTQYF.

The rearrangement joins TRBV27 to TRBJ2-1, with 8 bases fitting TRBD2. CDR1 is MNHEY and CDR2 is SMNVEV in the germline V gene (reference sequence). Trimming removed 6 bases from V and 5 bases from J; junction bases left unmatched: 12. CDR3 size: 16 residues. DNA of the CDR3: TGTGCCAGCAGCCCGCACGCCCGGGGGGGGAACAATGAGCAGTTCTTC. Amino acids: CASSPHARGGNNEQFF.

The chain recombines TRBV29-1 with TRBJ1-2; 7 positions match TRBD1. This CDR3 has 12 residues. Trimming took 6 bases from V and 8 from J; bases not matched to a gene: 9. Germline assignment: CDR1 SQVTM and CDR2 ANQGSEA. This chain's CDR3 is CSVQGKLDGYTF. The CDR3 DNA sequence: TGCAGCGTACAGGGGAAGCTGGACGGCTACACCTTC.

DNA for the CDR3: TGTGCCAGCAGCTTGGCCGGGGCGGGGGTTGCCTACGAGCAGTACTTC. Protein: CASSLAGAGVAYEQYF. The V and J genes are TRBV5-4 and TRBJ2-7; 7 bases map to TRBD2. Germline V gene sequence: CDR1 SGHNT, CDR2 YYREEE (reference sequence). The CDR3 runs 16 residues. J was trimmed by 2 bases and V by 0 bases; bases with no gene match: 8.

In DNA form, the CDR3 reads TGTGCCAGCAGGACGGACACCACCCCTACGAAGCAGTACTTC. Protein: CASRTDTTPTKQYF. This chain links TRBV6-6 with TRBJ2-7, with D possibly being TRBD1 (5 bases). Trimming shortened V by 6 bases and J by 8 bases, and 20 bases separated the two germline ends. Germline CDR1 and CDR2: MNHNY and SVGAGI (reference sequence). The CDR3 sequence is 14 residues long.

The rearrangement joins TRBV4-1 to TRBJ1-5; D might be TRBD1 (6 bases). V lost 4 bases and J 1 base, leaving 8 bases between the germline ends. Germline-derived CDR1 and CDR2 are MGHRA and YSYEKL. This CDR3 has 14 residues. This CDR3 reads CASSPQGSNQPQHF. The CDR3 bases are TGCGCCAGCAGCCCCCAGGGGAGCAATCAGCCCCAGCATTTT.

The chain has TRBV19 and TRBJ1-2, with D possibly being TRBD1 (5 bases). The CDR3 covers 15 residues. Per germline, CDR1 LNHDA and CDR2 SQIVND (reference sequence). V was pared by 1 base and J by 8 bases, with 17 bases between. DNA for the CDR3: TGTGCCAGTAGTATAGTGGGGGGACTCCTGGCGGGCTACACCTTC. This codes for CASSIVGGLLAGYTF.

The chain combines TRBV19 with TRBJ1-2, with TRBD1 identical over 9 bases. The CDR3 loop spans 15 amino acids. V lost 6 bases, J lost 5 bases, and 10 bases stayed unmatched. CDR1 is LNHDA and CDR2 is SQIVND in the germline V gene (reference sequence). CDR3 sequence: CASRALQGAKYGYTF. CDR3 in DNA: TGTGCCAGTAGGGCCTTACAGGGGGCAAAATATGGCTACACCTTC. Complete variable domain (other parts from reference TRBV19 and TRBJ1-2): DGGITQSPKYLFRKEGQNVTLSCEQNLNHDAMYWYRQDPGQGLRLIYYSQIVNDFQKGDIAEGYSVSREKKESFPLTVTSAQKNPTAFYLCASRALQGAKYGYTFGSGTRLTVV.

The V and J genes are TRBV7-2 and TRBJ2-1, with D possibly TRBD2 on 6 matching bases. The V gene's germline CDR1 is SGHTA and CDR2 FQGNSA. V was clipped by 2 bases and J by 8 bases, with 13 bases between them. CDR3 length equals 14 residues. CDR3 residues: CASSLSGSVYEQFF. CDR3 DNA: TGTGCCAGCAGCTTATCCGGGAGTGTGTATGAGCAGTTCTTC.

The rearrangement links TRBV28 to TRBJ1-2; 9 bases align to TRBD1. The J segment lost 6 bases and the V segment lost 3 bases, leaving 8 bases of the junction unmatched. The CDR3 runs to 15 residues. Germline-derived CDR1 and CDR2 are MDHEN and SYDVKM. In nucleotides, the CDR3 is TGTGCCAGCAGTTTGACGGGACAGGGTAGGGATGGCTACACCTTC. It codes for CASSLTGQGRDGYTF.

The chain couples TRBV28 to TRBJ1-3; TRBD1 might be the D (6 bases). Germline V CDR1 and CDR2: MDHEN, SYDVKM. Trimming removed 3 bases at V and 2 bases at J, with 17 bases between. This CDR3 region has 17 residues. CDR3 protein: CASSLRAGRGAGNTIYF. For the CDR3, the DNA is TGTGCCAGCAGTTTGAGGGCCGGCAGGGGCGCTGGAAACACCATATATTTT.

This clone was recorded once. The rearrangement joins TRBV10-3 to TRBJ1-5; a weak D match, TRBD1 (6 bases). The germline CDR1 and CDR2 sequences are ENHRY and SYGVKD. Trimming took 0 bases from V and 3 from J, leaving 12 bases between them. The CDR3 length is 16 residues. CDR3 in DNA: TGTGCCATCAGTGAGTCGACAGGACCGACCAATCAGCCCCAGCATTTT. Translation gives CAISESTGPTNQPQHF.

The chain recombines TRBV9 with TRBJ2-2; no clear D. Trimming stripped 0 bases from V and 7 bases from J, with 13 bases between. The length of the CDR3 is 15 residues. The germline CDR1 and CDR2 sequences are SGDLS and YYNGEE. DNA of the CDR3: TGTGCCAGCAGCGTAGCCGGTGGGCAGAGCGGGGAGCTGTTTTTT. Translating gives CASSVAGGQSGELFF.

This clone was counted a single time. Here the CDR3 DNA reads TGCGCCAGATTACAGGGGATCAACACCGGGGAGCTGTTTTTT. Amino acids: CARLQGINTGELFF. This sequence joins TRBV23-1 and TRBJ2-2, with 7 positions matching TRBD1. TRBV23-1 is recorded as an ORF, its role being uncertain. J was trimmed by 2 bases and V by 9 bases; bases with no gene match: 6. The CDR3 sequence is 14 residues long.

This chain connects TRBV20-1 to TRBJ2-1; D is unclear. The V gene's germline CDR1 is DFQATT and CDR2 SNEGSKA (reference sequence). This CDR3 contains 11 residues. Trimming removed 2 bases at V and 4 bases at J, with 3 bases between. The CDR3 region has the DNA TGCAGTGCTAGACATTACAATGAGCAGTTCTTC. This translates into CSARHYNEQFF.

The J gene is TRBJ2-4, the V gene TRBV7-4, with D maybe TRBD1 (5 bases). Germline CDR1 and CDR2: SGHVT and SQSDAQ. The V and J ends lost 1 base and 2 bases respectively, with 9 bases between them. This CDR3 has 15 amino acids. CDR3: CASSLVPGPKNIQYF. The DNA of the CDR3 is TGTGCCAGCAGCTTAGTGCCAGGGCCCAAAAACATTCAGTACTTC.

The genes are TRBV5-4 and TRBJ2-7; a possible D gene is TRBD1 (5 bases). Per the germline V gene, CDR1 is SGHNT and CDR2 is YYREEE (reference sequence). The CDR3 covers 15 residues. Between the trimmed V and J ends, which lost 4 bases and 0 bases, there was a span of 14 bases. The CDR3 DNA follows: TGTGCCAGCAGCCCGGACACCTTGACCTCCTACGAGCAGTACTTC. Protein sequence: CASSPDTLTSYEQYF.

This chain links TRBV5-6 with TRBJ2-7; a possible D gene is TRBD1 (6 bases). From germline, CDR1 is SGHDT and CDR2 YYEEEE. The CDR3 runs 14 residues. The V gene lost 4 bases and the J gene lost 0 bases, with 11 bases spanning the gap. The CDR3 spells CASSPGQPSYEQYF. For the CDR3, the DNA is TGTGCCAGCAGCCCAGGACAGCCCTCCTACGAGCAGTACTTC. The whole variable domain, filled in from reference TRBV5-6 and TRBJ2-7, reads DAGVTQSPTHLIKTRGQQVTLRCSPKSGHDTVSWYQQALGQGPQFIFQYYEEEERQRGNFPDRFSGHQFPNYSSELNVNALLLGDSALYLCASSPGQPSYEQYFGPGTRLTVT.

This clone showed up just once. The chain recombines TRBV7-3 with TRBJ1-2, with 7 bases lining up with TRBD1. The V gene end was trimmed by 0 bases and the J gene end by 4 bases; junction bases not matched to a gene: 5. This CDR3 has 15 residues. Germline CDR1 reads SGHTA; CDR2 reads FQGTGA. The CDR3 here is CASSLTGGPSYGYTF. The CDR3 DNA reads TGTGCCAGCAGCTTAACAGGGGGCCCCTCCTATGGCTACACCTTC.

Written as DNA, the CDR3 is TGTGCCAGCAGTTACTCAAGTAGCTACGAGCAGTACTTC. Protein: CASSYSSSYEQYF. The chain links TRBV6-5 to TRBJ2-7; D unresolved. V was shortened by 0 bases and J by 3 bases, with 6 bases between the two germline ends. The CDR3 is 13 residues long. Germline lookup yields CDR1 MNHEY and CDR2 SVGAGI.

This clone was observed a handful of times. The rearrangement uses TRBV6-1 and TRBJ1-1, with TRBD1 identical over 7 bases. Looked up from germline, CDR1 is MNHNS and CDR2 is SASEGT. The trim removed 9 bases at V and 1 base at J, leaving 11 bases unmatched. CDR3 size: 15 residues. In DNA form, the CDR3 reads TGTGCCAGTCTGGACTCAAAGGGGGCGAACACTGAAGCTTTCTTT. Residues: CASLDSKGANTEAFF.

A few counts support this clone. This chain connects TRBV13 to TRBJ1-4, with D possibly matching TRBD1 (5 bases). Germline loops: CDR1 PRHDT, CDR2 FYEKMQ (reference sequence). This CDR3 has 14 amino acids. Trimming pared 3 bases from V and 8 bases from J, leaving 13 bases between. CDR3 region: CASSLGRRGEKLFF. The CDR3, as DNA: TGTGCCAGCAGCTTGGGAAGGAGGGGCGAAAAACTGTTTTTT.

The table lists this clone with a few counts. This rearrangement joins TRBV14 to TRBJ1-1; TRBD1 agrees at 8 bases. The germline V gene encodes CDR1 SGHDN and CDR2 FVKESK. Trimming at V came to 3 bases and at J to 1 base, leaving 4 bases not matched to a gene. The CDR3 totals 15 residues. CDR3 nucleotide sequence: TGTGCCAGCAGCCAGAGACAGGGGACGAACACTGAAGCTTTCTTT. This sequence encodes CASSQRQGTNTEAFF.

The chain uses TRBV4-1 and TRBJ2-7; D perhaps matches TRBD2 (6 bases). The germline V and J ends were trimmed by 1 base and 4 bases, with 8 bases remaining between them. CDR3 size: 13 residues. From germline, CDR1 is MGHRA and CDR2 YSYEKL. The CDR3 nucleotides read TGCGCCAGCAGCCAAGGGGCGGGGTACGAGCAGTACTTC. It codes for CASSQGAGYEQYF.